The 14 T cell receptor beta chains below were found in one sample sequenced in a study of control samples from healthy donors and cancer patients. Data came from immunoSEQ multiplex PCR; TCRdb stores just in-frame clones and leaves some out. The sample holds under 85,000 clones, approximately 80% seen once. Sequencing was done on a sample of PBMCs. The receptor source for this set is a man in his 60s with head and neck cancer.

CDR3 nucleotides: TGCGCCAGCAGCGGACAGGGGGGGAATAACTATGGCTACACCTTC. Residues: CASSGQGGNNYGYTF. The genes are TRBV10-2 and TRBJ1-2; TRBD1 matches 10 bases. Germline CDR1 WSHSY, CDR2 SAAADI. Trimming at V came to 6 bases and at J to 1 base, leaving 5 bases not matched to a gene. The CDR3 has 15 amino acids.

This clone was seen only once. V and J are TRBV3-1 (or the pseudogene TRBV3-2) and TRBJ2-7; D remains unclear. Between the trimmed V and J ends, which lost 0 bases and 0 bases, there was a span of 9 bases. Germline V lookup: CDR1 LGHDT, CDR2 YNNKEL (reference sequence). The CDR3 runs 15 residues. Written as DNA, the CDR3 is TGTGCCAGCAGCCAAGATGCAGCAAGCTCCTACGAGCAGTACTTC. Its translation: CASSQDAASSYEQYF.

This chain connects TRBV6-6 to TRBJ1-5, with D hard to call. The CDR3 runs to 13 residues. Trimming removed 1 base from V and 6 bases from J, with 7 bases in between. Germline CDR1 MNHNY, CDR2 SVGAGI (reference sequence). The CDR3 protein is CASSYWEGQPQHF. The CDR3 nucleotides read TGTGCCAGCAGTTACTGGGAAGGTCAGCCCCAGCATTTT.

The rearrangement joins TRBV21-1 to TRBJ2-7; the table's TRBD1 call for D was not verified on the DNA. TRBV21-1 is flagged as a pseudogene. The CDR3 is 12 amino acids. The CDR3 reads CASTARTDEQYF. The CDR3 DNA reads as TGTGCCAGCACCGCCCGGACAGACGAGCAGTACTTC.

This clone was observed a single time. The rearrangement links TRBV12-3 or TRBV12-4 to TRBJ2-7, with a possible D match to TRBD1 (5 bases). The CDR3 totals 12 residues. V lost 6 bases, J lost 10 bases, and 16 bases lay in between. CDR3 protein: CASSLGAARQYF. The CDR3 DNA reads as TGTGCCAGCAGCCTAGGGGCGGCCCGCCAGTACTTC.

The chain links TRBV13 to TRBJ2-1; 8 nucleotides line up with TRBD1. The CDR3 contains 14 residues. CDR1 is PRHDT, CDR2 FYEKMQ, per germline (reference sequence). V was pared by 3 bases and J by 7 bases, with 5 bases of the junction left unmatched. CDR3 coding DNA: TGTGCCAGCAGCTTTAGACAGGGGCGGAATGAGCAGTTCTTC. Residues: CASSFRQGRNEQFF.

The chain carries TRBV6-1 and TRBJ2-7, with TRBD2 as a possible D gene (6 bases). Germline lookup yields CDR1 MNHNS and CDR2 SASEGT. The V end lost 2 bases, the J end lost 7 bases, and 18 bases lay between the germline ends. This CDR3 has 15 residues. The CDR3 here is CASSEKGGRAGEQYF. CDR3 in DNA: TGTGCCAGCAGTGAAAAGGGAGGACGGGCTGGGGAGCAGTACTTC.

V gene TRBV5-4 combines with J gene TRBJ1-3; weak D call: TRBD1 (5 bases). This CDR3 has 16 residues. Germline CDR1 reads SGHNT; CDR2 reads YYREEE (reference sequence). The germline V and J ends were trimmed by 0 bases and 9 bases, with 19 bases remaining between them. The CDR3 region is CASSLGGGVIRGTIYF. In nucleotides, the CDR3 is TGTGCCAGCAGCTTGGGTGGAGGGGTAATTCGAGGCACCATATATTTT.

The genes are TRBV7-9 and TRBJ2-1; 8 positions match TRBD1. The CDR3 length is 15 residues. V lost 1 base, J lost 9 bases, and 8 bases stayed unmatched. Germline CDR1 reads SEHNR; CDR2 reads FQNEAQ (reference sequence). In nucleotides, the CDR3 is TGTGCCAGCAGCTTAGTCGGCAGGGGGCAAGGTGAGCAGTTCTTC. Translation: CASSLVGRGQGEQFF.

V usage is TRBV25-1 and J usage is TRBJ1-2, with D unresolved. The germline V gene has CDR1 MGHDK and CDR2 SYGVNS. The V end lost 4 bases, the J end lost 2 bases, and 8 bases lay between the germline ends. The length of the CDR3 is 13 residues. Here the CDR3 reads CASSAGPNYGYTF. Written as DNA, the CDR3 is TGTGCCAGCAGTGCCGGACCGAACTATGGCTACACCTTC.

As to this clone: This may be a read error: a much more frequent sequence differs by one nucleotide. The chain has TRBV15 and TRBJ2-7; D ambiguous. The CDR3 spans 13 residues. Trimming pared 1 base from V and 3 bases from J, leaving 7 bases between. CDR1 is LNHNV and CDR2 is YYDKDF in the germline V gene (reference sequence). CDR3 amino acids: CATSRGGDYEQYF. DNA of the CDR3: TGTGCCACCAGCAGAGGTGGGGACTACGAGCAGTACTTC.

The CDR3 protein is CASSVVGGNTGELFF. In DNA, the CDR3 is TGTGCCAGCAGCGTAGTTGGCGGGAACACCGGGGAGCTGTTTTTT. The rearrangement links TRBV9 to TRBJ2-2; D unresolved. Between the trimmed V and J ends, which lost 0 bases and 1 base, there was a span of 7 bases. This CDR3 contains 15 residues. The germline V gene has CDR1 SGDLS and CDR2 YYNGEE.

V usage is TRBV6-5 and J usage is TRBJ2-5, with D possibly matching TRBD2 (6 bases). The CDR3 sequence is 12 residues long. The V gene's germline CDR1 is MNHEY and CDR2 SVGAGI. V gave up 7 bases and J gave up 9 bases, with 15 bases separating them. CDR3: CASTVLARAQYF. The CDR3 DNA follows: TGTGCCAGCACTGTACTAGCACGGGCCCAGTACTTC.

The gene calls are TRBV5-4 and TRBJ2-1; 8 nucleotides agree with TRBD1. After removal of 3 bases from V and 5 bases from J, the junction contained 7 bases not matched to a gene. Per the germline V gene, CDR1 is SGHNT and CDR2 is YYREEE (reference sequence). The CDR3 consists of 15 residues. The CDR3 spells CASSSLRDRNNEQFF. The DNA of the CDR3 is TGTGCCAGCAGCTCCCTCAGGGACAGGAACAATGAGCAGTTCTTC.